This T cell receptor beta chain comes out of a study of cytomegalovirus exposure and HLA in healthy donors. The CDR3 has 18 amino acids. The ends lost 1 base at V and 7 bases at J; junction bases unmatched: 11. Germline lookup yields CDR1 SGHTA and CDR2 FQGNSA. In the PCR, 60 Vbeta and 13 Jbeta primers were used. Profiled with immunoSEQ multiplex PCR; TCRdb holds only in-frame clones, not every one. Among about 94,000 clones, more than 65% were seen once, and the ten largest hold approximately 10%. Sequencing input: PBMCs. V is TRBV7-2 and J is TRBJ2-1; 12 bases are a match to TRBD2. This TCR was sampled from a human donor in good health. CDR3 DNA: TGTGCCAGCAGCTTAGGGACTAGCGGGGCGTCGGTGCGTAATGAGCAGTTCTTC. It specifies CASSLGTSGASVRNEQFF.